These 3 T cell receptor beta chains share one sample of origin, sequenced in a study of T cell responses to AZD1222 COVID-19 vaccine. Profiling relied on immunoSEQ multiplex PCR, and the TCRdb table lists in-frame clones only, not all of them. The sample contains about 120,000 clones, about nine tenths of which appear only once. Material: peripheral blood, obtained on day 0 of AZD1222 vaccination. The receptors were gathered from an adult in good health.

This clone has only one observation. The chain uses TRBV5-4 and TRBJ1-6, with a weak D call TRBD1 (5 bases). The CDR3 loop spans 15 amino acids. Germline CDR1 SGHNT, CDR2 YYREEE (reference sequence). Trimming stripped 3 bases from V and 7 bases from J, with 14 bases between. CDR3 in amino acids: CASSSNLGRNSPLHF. The CDR3 DNA reads TGTGCCAGCAGCTCTAATCTGGGACGGAATTCACCCCTCCACTTT.

The gene calls are TRBV19 and TRBJ2-7; D is unclear. The V and J ends lost 10 bases and 0 bases respectively, with 16 bases between them. CDR1 is LNHDA and CDR2 is SQIVND in the germline V gene (reference sequence). The CDR3 consists of 14 residues. CDR3 nucleotide sequence: TGTGCCACCTCGCTTTCACGGACCTCCTACGAGCAGTACTTC. Protein: CATSLSRTSYEQYF. The full variable domain, with the rest looked up from reference TRBV19 and TRBJ2-7, is DGGITQSPKYLFRKEGQNVTLSCEQNLNHDAMYWYRQDPGQGLRLIYYSQIVNDFQKGDIAEGYSVSREKKESFPLTVTSAQKNPTAFYLCATSLSRTSYEQYFGPGTRLTVT.

The chain carries TRBV9 and TRBJ1-1, with D perhaps matching TRBD1 (5 bases). Between the trimmed V and J ends, which lost 4 bases and 4 bases, there was a span of 20 bases. The CDR3 contains 16 residues. Germline V gene data show CDR1 as SGDLS and CDR2 as YYNGEE. This CDR3 reads CASSPSPSPGGTEAFF. CDR3 nucleotides: TGTGCCAGCAGCCCGAGCCCCTCCCCCGGGGGCACTGAAGCTTTCTTT.